These 22 T cell receptor beta chains share one sample of origin, sequenced in a study of cytomegalovirus exposure and HLA in healthy donors. It was with 60 Vbeta and 13 Jbeta primers that the PCR ran. This table comes from immunoSEQ multiplex PCR, and its TCRdb copy is limited to in-frame clones, with some not included. The sample has some 130,000 clones, approximately 60% seen once. Sequencing was performed on PBMCs. The receptors originated from a woman in her forties in good health and CMV-seronegative.

This chain links TRBV4-3 with TRBJ2-1; 11 bases are shared with TRBD2. Trimming removed 0 bases from V and 12 bases from J; junction bases left unmatched: 7. This CDR3 has 15 residues. From germline, CDR1 is LGHNA and CDR2 YSLEER. The DNA for the CDR3 is TGCGCCAGCAGCCAAGATAAACTAGCGGGGGTAGGGCAGTTCTTC. Amino acid sequence: CASSQDKLAGVGQFF.

This clone was observed a single time. J is TRBJ1-4 and V is TRBV2, with 8 bases fitting TRBD1. Germline V gives CDR1 SNHLY, CDR2 FYNNEI. The CDR3 has 17 amino acids. V was pared by 5 bases and J by 4 bases, with 12 bases of the junction left unmatched. The CDR3, as DNA: TGTGCCAGCAGTAGAGGGGCAGGGGGCGGTGGTAATGAAAAACTGTTTTTT. Encoded protein: CASSRGAGGGGNEKLFF. The variable domain in full, completed from reference TRBV2 and TRBJ1-4, reads EPEVTQTPSHQVTQMGQEVILRCVPISNHLYFYWYRQILGQKVEFLVSFYNNEISEKSEIFDDQFSVERPDGSNFTLKIRSTKLEDSAMYFCASSRGAGGGGNEKLFFGSGTQLSVL.

This clone has more than one count but fewer than ten. The CDR3 reads CASSLGGEQGGEAFF. The CDR3 nucleotides are TGTGCCAGCAGCCTAGGCGGAGAACAGGGCGGTGAAGCTTTCTTT. The V and J genes are TRBV11-2 and TRBJ1-1; perhaps TRBD1 as D (6 bases). The CDR3 spans 15 residues. V gave up 5 bases and J gave up 7 bases, with 20 bases separating them. Germline-derived CDR1 and CDR2 are SGHAT and FQNNGV.

Only a few counts were recorded for this clone. CDR3 sequence: CASTMGQQNTEAFF. The CDR3 region has the DNA TGTGCCAGCACTATGGGACAGCAGAACACTGAAGCTTTCTTT. The V gene is TRBV6-5, the J gene TRBJ1-1; 7 positions match TRBD1. The CDR3 has 14 residues. Per germline, CDR1 MNHEY and CDR2 SVGAGI. V lost 7 bases, J lost 1 base, and 6 bases stayed unmatched.

This clone was seen a handful of times. The chain employs TRBV15 and TRBJ1-1; D is unresolved. The CDR3 is 13 residues long. V was clipped by 2 bases and J by 6 bases, with 10 bases between them. Germline-derived CDR1 and CDR2 are LNHNV and YYDKDF (reference sequence). The chain's CDR3 is CATSRPHYPEAFF. The CDR3 DNA reads TGTGCCACCAGCAGACCTCACTACCCTGAAGCTTTCTTT.

The CDR3 nucleotides read TGTGCCATCAGTGAGTCGGATGGTAGCGGGGGCCAAGAGACCCAGTACTTC. Translated, it gives CAISESDGSGGQETQYF. The chain links TRBV10-3 to TRBJ2-5; 9 bases match TRBD2. Germline CDR1 ENHRY, CDR2 SYGVKD. V shed 0 bases, J shed 1 base, and the junction held 6 bases outside the gene matches. The CDR3 has 17 residues.

The rearrangement links TRBV5-8 to TRBJ2-7, with TRBD2 as a possible D gene (7 bases). CDR3 length: 13 amino acids. The V end was cut by 4 bases, the J end by 2 bases, with 10 bases between. Germline V lookup: CDR1 SGHTS, CDR2 YDEGEE. The CDR3 region is CASSHGGPYEQYF. The CDR3 region has the DNA TGTGCCAGCAGCCACGGGGGGCCCTACGAGCAGTACTTC. Drawing the rest from reference TRBV5-8 and TRBJ2-7, the complete variable domain is EAGVTQSPTHLIKTRGQQATLRCSPISGHTSVYWYQQALGLGLQFLLWYDEGEERNRGNFPPRFSGRQFPNYSSELNVNALELEDSALYLCASSHGGPYEQYFGPGTRLTVT.

The CDR3 loop reads CASSSQGTEAFF. As DNA, the CDR3 is TGTGCCAGCAGCTCACAGGGGACTGAAGCTTTCTTT. This chain joins TRBV11-3 and TRBJ1-1, with 7 positions matching TRBD1. The CDR3 contains 12 residues. Per the germline V gene, CDR1 is SGHNT and CDR2 is YENEEA. With 4 bases clipped from V and 5 bases from J, the junction kept 1 base outside the gene matches.

This chain connects TRBV10-2 to TRBJ1-1; D perhaps matches TRBD1 (6 bases). Trimming left V 6 bases short and J 0 bases short, with 11 bases between. The CDR3 runs to 14 residues. CDR1 and CDR2 from the germline V gene are WSHSY and SAAADI. The CDR3 DNA reads TGCGCCAGCAGCTCACAGGGTATGAACACTGAAGCTTTCTTT. Translating gives CASSSQGMNTEAFF.

The chain recombines TRBV19 with TRBJ2-7; 8 bases map to TRBD1. Germline loops: CDR1 LNHDA, CDR2 SQIVND (reference sequence). CDR3 length: 12 residues. The trim removed 5 bases at V and 10 bases at J, leaving 7 bases unmatched. CDR3 protein: CASSPRQGQQYF. CDR3 DNA: TGTGCCAGTAGTCCCCGACAGGGGCAACAGTACTTC.

The table lists this clone with a few counts. V is TRBV15 and J is TRBJ2-3, with TRBD1 matching 7 bases. Looked up from germline, CDR1 is LNHNV and CDR2 is YYDKDF (reference sequence). The CDR3 is made up of 15 amino acids. J lost 8 bases, V lost 0 bases, and 8 bases had no gene match. CDR3 region: CATSRDNRGMGTQYF. CDR3 bases: TGTGCCACCAGCAGAGATAACAGGGGTATGGGTACGCAGTATTTT.

V and J are TRBV29-1 and TRBJ1-1; 9 nucleotides agree with TRBD1. The germline V gene encodes CDR1 SQVTM and CDR2 ANQGSEA. The V segment lost 6 bases and the J segment 4 bases; nucleotides outside the gene matches: 3. CDR3 length equals 12 residues. CDR3 sequence reads: CSVTQGATEAFF. CDR3 coding DNA: TGCAGCGTAACACAGGGGGCCACTGAAGCTTTCTTT.

The rearrangement links TRBV7-9 to TRBJ2-2, with 8 bases identical to TRBD1. CDR3 length: 14 residues. Germline CDR1 SEHNR, CDR2 FQNEAQ (reference sequence). V shed 6 bases and J 5 bases; nucleotides not matched to a gene: 5. CDR3 coding DNA: TGTGCCAGCAGAGTCACAGGGGGGACCGGGGAGCTGTTTTTT. Protein: CASRVTGGTGELFF. Complete variable domain (other parts from reference TRBV7-9 and TRBJ2-2): DTGVSQNPRHKITKRGQNVTFRCDPISEHNRLYWYRQTLGQGPEFLTYFQNEAQLEKSRLLSDRFSAERPKGSFSTLEIQRTEQGDSAMYLCASRVTGGTGELFFGEGSRLTVL.

This clone was seen only a few times. The chain is built from TRBV5-1 and TRBJ2-2; 8 positions agree with TRBD1. The V and J ends lost 7 bases and 5 bases, in that order; junction bases with no gene match: 7. Germline V lookup: CDR1 SGHRS, CDR2 YFSETQ. The CDR3 has 14 residues. The CDR3 DNA reads TGCGCCAGCTCACTGACAGGGGAAACCGGGGAGCTGTTTTTT. Its protein is CASSLTGETGELFF.

J is TRBJ2-7 and V is TRBV2; 7 bases align to TRBD2. The CDR3 loop spans 14 amino acids. Unmatched junction bases numbered 5, after V lost 3 bases and J lost 3 bases. Germline loops: CDR1 SNHLY, CDR2 FYNNEI. CDR3 sequence: CASSEGGADYEQYF. CDR3 in DNA: TGTGCCAGCAGTGAGGGAGGGGCGGACTACGAGCAGTACTTC.

The rearrangement uses TRBV30 and TRBJ2-5, with D hard to call. With 0 bases removed from V and 5 bases from J, the gap between germline ends came to 7 bases. This CDR3 has 12 residues. CDR1 GTSNPN and CDR2 SVGIG come from the germline V gene (reference sequence). DNA of the CDR3: TGTGCCTGGAGTGTAAAATCGGAGACCCAGTACTTC. It encodes CAWSVKSETQYF.

The chain uses TRBV19 and TRBJ1-1, with D uncertain. This CDR3 is built from 12 residues. Germline V CDR1 and CDR2: LNHDA, SQIVND (reference sequence). V lost 4 bases to trimming and J lost 6 bases, with 9 bases between them. CDR3 nucleotides: TGTGCCAGTAGTACCCTCCGGGCTGAAGCTTTCTTT. It is translated as CASSTLRAEAFF.

This clone has just one count. The chain carries TRBV7-2 and TRBJ1-3, with D unclear. Germline V gene sequence: CDR1 SGHTA, CDR2 FQGNSA. V lost 5 bases and J 0 bases, leaving 8 bases between the germline ends. This CDR3 comprises 14 residues. The CDR3 nucleotides read TGTGCCAGCAGCCCGGGGAGCTCTGGAAACACCATATATTTT. Protein product: CASSPGSSGNTIYF.

This chain's CDR3 is CSAGYGTGNEKLFF. The CDR3 coding sequence is TGCAGCGCGGGGTACGGGACAGGGAATGAAAAACTGTTTTTT. The V call is TRBV29-1, the J call TRBJ1-4, with TRBD1 matching 9 bases. The CDR3 is 14 amino acids. The V gene's germline CDR1 is SQVTM and CDR2 ANQGSEA. V gave up 7 bases and J gave up 5 bases; unmatched junction bases: 8.

This chain connects TRBV5-1 to TRBJ2-5; 15 nucleotides agree with TRBD2. The J segment lost 5 bases and the V segment lost 4 bases, leaving 12 bases of the junction unmatched. The CDR3 length is 18 residues. In germline, CDR1 is SGHRS, CDR2 YFSETQ. CDR3 coding DNA: TGCGCCAGCAGCAAGGGACTAGCGGGGGGACCCAGTGAGGAGACCCAGTACTTC. It is translated as CASSKGLAGGPSEETQYF.

The chain has TRBV6-1 and TRBJ2-3, with 7 bases fitting TRBD1. Germline CDR1 reads MNHNS; CDR2 reads SASEGT. The CDR3 is made up of 15 amino acids. V lost 1 base to trimming and J lost 1 base; unmatched junction nucleotides: 2. The CDR3 reads CASSEGDSRTDTQYF. The DNA of the CDR3 is TGTGCCAGCAGTGAAGGGGACAGCCGCACAGATACGCAGTATTTT.

This chain connects TRBV5-4 to TRBJ1-2, with D uncertain. Trimming took off 4 bases at V and 4 bases at J, with 14 bases between the two ends. This CDR3 region has 14 residues. The germline gives CDR1 SGHNT, CDR2 YYREEE (reference sequence). CDR3 sequence reads: CASSLDSGSYGYTF. The CDR3 coding sequence is TGTGCCAGCAGCCTGGACTCGGGTAGCTATGGCTACACCTTC.